A selection of T cell receptor beta chains follows, all from one sample in a study of graft-versus-host responses after intestinal transplantation. The repertoire was sequenced with immunoSEQ multiplex PCR; TCRdb's copy has only in-frame clones and lacks some. The sample gives fewer than 9,500 clones, 30% to 35% of which show up once; 3% is in the top ten. The material sequenced was alloreactive CD8+ T cells from a mixed lymphocyte reaction culture, taken before transplantation. The receptors here all came from a human patient who was an organ donor for intestinal transplantation. The CDR3 runs from the conserved cysteine through the conserved F or W.

CDR3: CASSFLSYEQYF
J: TRBJ2-7
V: TRBV5-5

CDR3: CASSYPGTAPLF
J: TRBJ2-4
V: TRBV6-6

CDR3: CASSKVCRERQPQHF
J: TRBJ1-5
V: TRBV21-1

CDR3: CASSRPSGFTDTQYF
J: TRBJ2-3
V: TRBV4-2

CDR3: CASRLAGGDTDTQYF
J: TRBJ2-3
V: TRBV27

CDR3: CASSLMGRQPQHF
J: TRBJ1-5
V: TRBV7-2

CDR3: CAWSEGVTGTEAFF
J: TRBJ1-1
V: TRBV30

CDR3: CASSPTSGDYNEQFF
J: TRBJ2-1
V: TRBV6-4

CDR3: CASSQEPGGRGQYF
J: TRBJ2-5
V: TRBV4-1

CDR3: CASSLAGTGTYEQYF
J: TRBJ2-7
V: TRBV27

CDR3: CASSTDRGGGGTDTQYF
J: TRBJ2-3
V: TRBV7-9

CDR3: CASSPPADTQYF
J: TRBJ2-3
V: TRBV28

CDR3: CASSPTPGQGIGELFF
J: TRBJ2-2
V: TRBV18

CDR3: CASSDRDRGLVYEQYF
J: TRBJ2-7
V: TRBV2

CDR3: CASRQGSGQYF
J: TRBJ2-3
V: TRBV10-1

CDR3: CASSLAVFAAGGLDEQFF
J: TRBJ2-1
V: TRBV5-4

CDR3: CATAGMSSGNTIYF
J: TRBJ1-3
V: TRBV19

CDR3: CASSVVVGTSGGAYNEQFF
J: TRBJ2-1
V: TRBV2

CDR3: CASSQDWANQPQHF
J: TRBJ1-5
V: TRBV4-1

CDR3: CAISEYPGQGDTEAFF
J: TRBJ1-1
V: TRBV10-3

CDR3: CASSLEGHLTEAFF
J: TRBJ1-1
V: TRBV7-6

CDR3: CASSPVGAALGYTF
J: TRBJ1-2
V: TRBV11-2

CDR3: CASSPTGGTEAFF
J: TRBJ1-1
V: TRBV4-1

CDR3: CASSLGGQADDEQFF
J: TRBJ2-1
V: TRBV13

CDR3: CASSLTDRGMLSEQFF
J: TRBJ2-1
V: TRBV11-1

CDR3: CASGEASYNEQFF
J: TRBJ2-1
V: TRBV27

CDR3: CASSEARGGEWYGYTF
J: TRBJ1-2
V: TRBV2

CDR3: CASSTIGQVAPYGYTF
J: TRBJ1-2
V: TRBV19

CDR3: CASRQGPYNEQFF
J: TRBJ2-1
V: TRBV19

CDR3: CASGTGTASTDTQYF
J: TRBJ2-3
V: TRBV12-5

CDR3: CASSLGDREVFWTNMNTEAFF
J: TRBJ1-1
V: TRBV5-1

CDR3: CASSPNRDTNQPQHF
J: TRBJ1-5
V: TRBV4-1